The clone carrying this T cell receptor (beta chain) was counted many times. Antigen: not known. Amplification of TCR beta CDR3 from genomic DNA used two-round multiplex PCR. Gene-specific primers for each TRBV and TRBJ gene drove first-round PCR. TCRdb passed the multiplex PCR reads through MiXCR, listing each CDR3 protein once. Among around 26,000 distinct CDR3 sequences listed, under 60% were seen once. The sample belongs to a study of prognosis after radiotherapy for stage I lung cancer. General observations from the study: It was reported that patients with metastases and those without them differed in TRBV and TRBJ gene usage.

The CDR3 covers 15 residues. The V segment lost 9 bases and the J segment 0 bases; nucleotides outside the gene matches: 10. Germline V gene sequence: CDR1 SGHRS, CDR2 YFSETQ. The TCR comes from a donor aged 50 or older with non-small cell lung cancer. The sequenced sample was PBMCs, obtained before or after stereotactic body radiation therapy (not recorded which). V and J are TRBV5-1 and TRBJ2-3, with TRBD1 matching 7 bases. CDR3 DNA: TGCGCCACCTCCACGGACAGGATAAGCACAGATACGCAGTATTTT. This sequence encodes CATSTDRISTDTQYF.